The next 10 T cell receptor beta chains were all read from a single sample in a study of T cells in Graves' hyperthyroidism and ophthalmopathy. RNA transcripts gave rise to amplified TCR beta CDR3 regions. First-round RT-PCR targeting the TCR CDR3 was performed with the HTBI primer set. Each CDR3 protein is one row after TCRdb ran MiXCR on the multiplex PCR reads. The sample lists over 650,000 distinct CDR3 sequences, 16% occurring once. The sequencing sample was made of blood. These receptors all stem from a man aged 18 to 30 with Graves' hyperthyroidism.

This clonotype has ten or more counts. The chain uses TRBV2 and TRBJ2-7, with 7 positions matching TRBD1. This CDR3 has 13 residues. V gave up 6 bases and J gave up 6 bases; unmatched junction bases: 8. CDR1 SNHLY and CDR2 FYNNEI come from the germline V gene. The CDR3 sequence: CASSESTGAEQYF. Written as DNA, the CDR3 is TGTGCCAGCAGCGAATCCACAGGGGCCGAGCAGTACTTC.

This clonotype was seen at least ten times. Written as DNA, the CDR3 is TGTGCCAGCAGCTTATGGGCGGGGGTCCAATCACCCCTCCACTTT. Protein: CASSLWAGVQSPLHF. The chain has TRBV7-2 and TRBJ1-6; D might be TRBD1 (5 bases). The germline gives CDR1 SGHTA, CDR2 FQGNSA. CDR3 size: 15 residues. Trimming pared 2 bases from V and 10 bases from J, leaving 15 bases between.

This chain uses TRBV24-1 with TRBJ1-5; tentatively, D is TRBD1 (6 bases). The V and J ends lost 7 bases and 7 bases respectively, with 13 bases between them. Germline-derived CDR1 and CDR2 are KGHDR and SFDVKD. This CDR3 spans 13 amino acids. The CDR3 DNA reads TGTGCCACCAGCGCTTCAGGGGAACAGCCCCAGCATTTT. This gives the protein CATSASGEQPQHF.

This clonotype was counted a few times. The genes are TRBV9 and TRBJ2-5, with 7 bases lining up with TRBD2. Germline CDR1 SGDLS, CDR2 YYNGEE. CDR3 length: 14 residues. The junction had 3 bases not matched to a gene; V was cut back by 4 bases and J by 0 bases. CDR3 DNA: TGTGCCAGCAGCACTACTAGCGACCAAGAGACCCAGTACTTC. This translates into CASSTTSDQETQYF.

This clonotype was counted ten times or more. This rearrangement joins TRBV2 to TRBJ2-7, with unresolved D. The CDR3 covers 10 residues. V was clipped by 5 bases and J by 4 bases, with 3 bases between them. Germline CDR1 SNHLY, CDR2 FYNNEI. The CDR3 loop is CASSLYEQYF. The CDR3 nucleotides read TGTGCCAGCAGTTTATACGAGCAGTACTTC.

This clonotype came up many times. This chain joins TRBV20-1 and TRBJ2-7, with TRBD2 matching over 14 bases. The V segment lost 5 bases and the J segment 5 bases; nucleotides outside the gene matches: 5. This CDR3 contains 14 residues. CDR1 is DFQATT and CDR2 is SNEGSKA in the germline V gene (reference sequence). CDR3 in amino acids: CSAGGLAGVDEQYF. The CDR3 region has the DNA TGCAGTGCTGGGGGACTAGCGGGAGTCGACGAGCAGTACTTC.

This clonotype was observed a handful of times. For the CDR3, the DNA is TGTGCCAGCAGTTACCAGACGAGACAGGGGCTTTGGGAGCAGTACTTC. Encoded protein: CASSYQTRQGLWEQYF. The J gene is TRBJ2-7, the V gene TRBV6-6; 8 bases line up with TRBD1. V lost 2 bases and J lost 7; bases outside the gene matches: 13. Germline CDR1 is MNHNY and CDR2 is SVGAGI (reference sequence). CDR3 length equals 16 residues.

This clonotype was seen at least ten times. The rearrangement uses TRBV28 and TRBJ2-3; the D gene is possibly TRBD2 (6 bases). The CDR3 sequence is 14 residues long. Germline values: CDR1 MDHEN, CDR2 SYDVKM. V lost 6 bases, J lost 9 bases, and 19 bases lay in between. The CDR3 sequence is CASSRGLSTTTQYF. The CDR3, as DNA: TGTGCCAGCAGCCGGGGACTTTCAACCACGACGCAGTATTTT. Full variable domain (outside the CDR3, taken from reference TRBV28 and TRBJ2-3): DVKVTQSSRYLVKRTGEKVFLECVQDMDHENMFWYRQDPGLGLRLIYFSYDVKMKEKGDIPEGYSVSREKKERFSLILESASTNQTSMYLCASSRGLSTTTQYFGPGTRLTVL.

This clonotype was seen many times. The genes are TRBV20-1 and TRBJ2-7; 9 bases fit TRBD1. The CDR3 extends over 15 amino acids. V lost 2 bases and J lost 6; bases outside the gene matches: 11. The germline V gene encodes CDR1 DFQATT and CDR2 SNEGSKA (reference sequence). The CDR3 loop is CSARPPGQGRGEQYF. CDR3 nucleotide sequence: TGCAGTGCTAGACCGCCGGGACAGGGACGTGGCGAGCAGTACTTC.

This clonotype was seen ten or more times. The V call is TRBV12-3 or TRBV12-4, the J call TRBJ1-2, with 7 nucleotides matching TRBD1. The CDR3 sequence is 15 residues long. After removal of 6 bases from V and 4 bases from J, the junction contained 11 bases not matched to a gene. DNA for the CDR3: TGTGCCAGCAGCCAAAGGGACAGCCCGACCTATGGCTACACCTTC. Amino acid sequence: CASSQRDSPTYGYTF.